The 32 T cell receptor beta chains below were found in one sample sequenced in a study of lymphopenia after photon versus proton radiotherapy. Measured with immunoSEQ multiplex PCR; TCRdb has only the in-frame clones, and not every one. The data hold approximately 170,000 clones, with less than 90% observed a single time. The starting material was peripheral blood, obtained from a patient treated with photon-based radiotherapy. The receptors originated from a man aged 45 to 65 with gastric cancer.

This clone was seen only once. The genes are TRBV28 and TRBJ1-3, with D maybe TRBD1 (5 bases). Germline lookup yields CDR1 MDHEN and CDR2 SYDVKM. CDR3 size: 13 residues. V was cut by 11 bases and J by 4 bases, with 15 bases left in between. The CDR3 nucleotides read TGTGCCCCGGGGATGCAGGGAGGAAACACCATATATTTT. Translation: CAPGMQGGNTIYF.

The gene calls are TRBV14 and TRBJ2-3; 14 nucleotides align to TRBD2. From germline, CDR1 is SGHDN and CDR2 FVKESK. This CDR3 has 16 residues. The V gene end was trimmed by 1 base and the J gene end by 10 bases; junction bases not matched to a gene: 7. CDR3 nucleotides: TGTGCCAGCAGCCAAGGGGGGACTAGCGGGAGACGGGCGCAGTATTTT. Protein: CASSQGGTSGRRAQYF.

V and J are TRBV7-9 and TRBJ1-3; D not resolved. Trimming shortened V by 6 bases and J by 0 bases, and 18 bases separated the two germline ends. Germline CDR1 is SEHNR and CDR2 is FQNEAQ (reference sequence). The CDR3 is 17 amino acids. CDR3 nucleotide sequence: TGTGCCAGCAGTCCGAAATTGACACACCACTCTGGAAACACCATATATTTT. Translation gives CASSPKLTHHSGNTIYF.

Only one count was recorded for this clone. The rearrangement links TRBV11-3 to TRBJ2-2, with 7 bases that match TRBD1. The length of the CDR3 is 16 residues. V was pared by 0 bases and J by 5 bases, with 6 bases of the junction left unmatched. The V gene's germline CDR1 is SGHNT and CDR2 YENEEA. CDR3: CASSLDGTARTGELFF. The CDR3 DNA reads TGTGCCAGCAGCTTAGATGGGACAGCGAGAACCGGGGAGCTGTTTTTT.

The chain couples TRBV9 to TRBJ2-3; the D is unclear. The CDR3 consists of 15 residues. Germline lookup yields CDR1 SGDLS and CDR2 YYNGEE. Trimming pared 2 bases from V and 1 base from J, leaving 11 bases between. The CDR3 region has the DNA TGTGCCAGCAGCGTTTATCCCTCCCGCACAGATACGCAGTATTTT. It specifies CASSVYPSRTDTQYF.

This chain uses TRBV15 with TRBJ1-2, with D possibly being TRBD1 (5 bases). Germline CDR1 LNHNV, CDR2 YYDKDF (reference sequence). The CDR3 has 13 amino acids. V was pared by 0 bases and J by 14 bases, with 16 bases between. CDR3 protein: CATSRDGRTGGTF. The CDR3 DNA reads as TGTGCCACCAGCAGAGATGGGCGAACAGGAGGGACCTTC. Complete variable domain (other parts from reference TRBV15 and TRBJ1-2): DAMVIQNPRYQVTQFGKPVTLSCSQTLNHNVMYWYQQKSSQAPKLLFHYYDKDFNNEADTPDNFQSRRPNTSFCFLDIRSPGLGDTAMYLCATSRDGRTGGTFGSGTRLTVV.

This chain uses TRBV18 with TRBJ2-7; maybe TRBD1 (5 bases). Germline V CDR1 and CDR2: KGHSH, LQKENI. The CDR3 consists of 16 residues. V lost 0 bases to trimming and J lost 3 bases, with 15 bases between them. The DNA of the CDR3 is TGTGCCAGCTCACCACCACCGGTCCAGGGAAACTACGAGCAGTACTTC. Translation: CASSPPPVQGNYEQYF.

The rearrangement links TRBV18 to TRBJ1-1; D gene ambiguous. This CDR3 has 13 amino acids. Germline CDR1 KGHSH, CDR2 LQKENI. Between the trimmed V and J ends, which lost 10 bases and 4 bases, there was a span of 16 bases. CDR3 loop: CATSIDSGTEAFF. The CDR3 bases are TGTGCCACCTCGATTGATTCGGGCACTGAAGCTTTCTTT.

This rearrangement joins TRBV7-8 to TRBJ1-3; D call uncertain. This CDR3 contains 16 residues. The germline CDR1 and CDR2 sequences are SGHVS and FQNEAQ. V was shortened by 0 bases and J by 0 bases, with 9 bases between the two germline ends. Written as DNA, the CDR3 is TGTGCCAGCAGCTTAGCGCCGCTTCTCTCTGGAAACACCATATATTTT. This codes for CASSLAPLLSGNTIYF.

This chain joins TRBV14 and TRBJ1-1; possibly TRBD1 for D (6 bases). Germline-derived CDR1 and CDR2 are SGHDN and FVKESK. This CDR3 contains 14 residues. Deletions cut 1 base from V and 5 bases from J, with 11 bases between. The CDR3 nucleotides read TGTGCCAGCAGCCAAGTTGGGGGGCGAACTGAAGCTTTCTTT. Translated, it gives CASSQVGGRTEAFF.

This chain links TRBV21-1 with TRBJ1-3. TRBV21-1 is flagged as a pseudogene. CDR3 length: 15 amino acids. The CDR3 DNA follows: TGTGCCAGCAGCAAAGACGGGGGTATGGGAAACACCATATATTTT. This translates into CASSKDGGMGNTIYF.

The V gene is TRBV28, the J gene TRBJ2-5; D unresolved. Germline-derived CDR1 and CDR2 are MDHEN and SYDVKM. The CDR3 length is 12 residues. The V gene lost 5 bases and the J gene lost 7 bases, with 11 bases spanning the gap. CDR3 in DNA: TGTGCCAGCAGTCTCTCTGAAGGGACCCAGTACTTC. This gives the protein CASSLSEGTQYF.

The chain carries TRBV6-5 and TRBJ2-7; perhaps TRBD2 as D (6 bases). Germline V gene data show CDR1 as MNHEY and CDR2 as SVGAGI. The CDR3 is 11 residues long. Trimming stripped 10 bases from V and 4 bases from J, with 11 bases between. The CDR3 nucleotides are TGTGCCACCTCCGGAGGGTACGAGCAGTACTTC. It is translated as CATSGGYEQYF.

CDR3 nucleotide sequence: TGTGCCAGCGGCCCGGTAGGCAGCCCCTGGATCTATGGCTACACCTTC. The encoded protein is CASGPVGSPWIYGYTF. This chain uses TRBV27 with TRBJ1-2, with D hard to call. Trimming stripped 8 bases from V and 4 bases from J, with 23 bases between. From germline, CDR1 is MNHEY and CDR2 SMNVEV (reference sequence). This CDR3 is 16 amino acids long.

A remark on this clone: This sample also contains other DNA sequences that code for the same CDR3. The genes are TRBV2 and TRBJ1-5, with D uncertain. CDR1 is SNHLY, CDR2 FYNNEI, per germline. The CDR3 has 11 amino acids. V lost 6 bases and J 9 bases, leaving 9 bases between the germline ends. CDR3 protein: CASSLVGPQHF. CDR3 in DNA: TGTGCCAGCAGCTTAGTGGGGCCCCAGCATTTT.

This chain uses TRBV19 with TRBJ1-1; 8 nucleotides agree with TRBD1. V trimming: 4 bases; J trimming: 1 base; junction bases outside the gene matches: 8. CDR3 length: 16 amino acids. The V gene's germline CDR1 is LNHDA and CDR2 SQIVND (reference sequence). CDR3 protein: CASSTGTGRGNTEAFF. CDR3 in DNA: TGTGCCAGTAGTACTGGGACAGGCAGGGGGAACACTGAAGCTTTCTTT.

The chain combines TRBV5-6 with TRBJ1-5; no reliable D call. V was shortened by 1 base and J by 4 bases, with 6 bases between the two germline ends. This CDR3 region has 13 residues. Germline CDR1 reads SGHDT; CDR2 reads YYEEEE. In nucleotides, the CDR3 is TGTGCCAGCAGCTTGACGGGTAATCAGCCCCAGCATTTT. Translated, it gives CASSLTGNQPQHF.

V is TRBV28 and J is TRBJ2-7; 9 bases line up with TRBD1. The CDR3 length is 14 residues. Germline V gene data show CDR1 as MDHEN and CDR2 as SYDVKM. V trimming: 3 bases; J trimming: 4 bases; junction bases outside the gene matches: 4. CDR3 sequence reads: CASSFTGGRYEQYF. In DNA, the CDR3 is TGTGCCAGCAGTTTTACAGGGGGCAGGTACGAGCAGTACTTC.

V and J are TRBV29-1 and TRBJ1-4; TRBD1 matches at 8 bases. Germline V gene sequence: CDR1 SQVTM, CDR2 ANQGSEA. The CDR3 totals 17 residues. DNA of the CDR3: TGCAACAACCGAGGTGTGCAGGGGGCGGTAAAAGGTGAAAAACTGTTTTTT. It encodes CNNRGVQGAVKGEKLFF.

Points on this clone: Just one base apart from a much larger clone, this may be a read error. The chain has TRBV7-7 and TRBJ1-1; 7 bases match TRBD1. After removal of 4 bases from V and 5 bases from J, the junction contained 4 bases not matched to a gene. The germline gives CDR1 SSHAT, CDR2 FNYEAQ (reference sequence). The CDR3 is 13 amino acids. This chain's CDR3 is CASSSRQGTEAFF. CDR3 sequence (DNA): TGTGCCAGCAGCTCCCGACAGGGAACTGAAGCTTTCTTT.

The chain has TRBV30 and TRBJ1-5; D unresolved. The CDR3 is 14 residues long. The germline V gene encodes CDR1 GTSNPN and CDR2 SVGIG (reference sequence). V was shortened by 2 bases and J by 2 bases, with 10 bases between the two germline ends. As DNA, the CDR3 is TGTGCCTGGAGTCCCGGACTGGGCAATCAGCCCCAGCATTTT. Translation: CAWSPGLGNQPQHF.

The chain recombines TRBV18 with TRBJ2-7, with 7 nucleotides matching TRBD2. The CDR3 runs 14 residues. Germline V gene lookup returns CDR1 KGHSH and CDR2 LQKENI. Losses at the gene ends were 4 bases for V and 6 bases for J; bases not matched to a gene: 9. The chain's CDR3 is CASSRGSLVSEQYF. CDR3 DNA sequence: TGTGCCAGCTCACGCGGGAGTCTGGTCTCCGAGCAGTACTTC.

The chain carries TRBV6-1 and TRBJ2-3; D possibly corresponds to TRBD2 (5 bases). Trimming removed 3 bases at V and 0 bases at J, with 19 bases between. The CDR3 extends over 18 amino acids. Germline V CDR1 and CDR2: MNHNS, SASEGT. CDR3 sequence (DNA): TGTGCCAGCAGTGATCCCTTAAAACCTAGCCGCAGCACAGATACGCAGTATTTT. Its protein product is CASSDPLKPSRSTDTQYF.

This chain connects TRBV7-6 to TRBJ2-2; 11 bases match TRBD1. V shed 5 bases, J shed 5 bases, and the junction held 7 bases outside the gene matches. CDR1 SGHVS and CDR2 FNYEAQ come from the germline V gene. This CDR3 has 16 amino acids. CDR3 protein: CASSPWTGGGTGELFF. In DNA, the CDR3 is TGTGCCAGCAGCCCGTGGACAGGGGGCGGAACCGGGGAGCTGTTTTTT.

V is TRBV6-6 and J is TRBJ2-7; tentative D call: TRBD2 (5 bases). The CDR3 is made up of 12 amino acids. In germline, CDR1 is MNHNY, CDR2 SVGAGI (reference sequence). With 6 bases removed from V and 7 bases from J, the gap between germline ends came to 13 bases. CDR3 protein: CASSEGLREQYF. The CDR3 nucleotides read TGTGCCAGCAGCGAGGGTCTCCGAGAGCAGTACTTC.

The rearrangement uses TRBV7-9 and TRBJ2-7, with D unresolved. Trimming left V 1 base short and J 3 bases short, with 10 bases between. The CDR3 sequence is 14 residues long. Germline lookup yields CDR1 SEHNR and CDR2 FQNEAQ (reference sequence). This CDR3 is CASSLVSYVYEQYF. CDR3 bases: TGTGCCAGCAGCTTAGTATCCTACGTCTACGAGCAGTACTTC. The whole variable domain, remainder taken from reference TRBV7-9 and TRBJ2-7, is DTGVSQNPRHKITKRGQNVTFRCDPISEHNRLYWYRQTLGQGPEFLTYFQNEAQLEKSRLLSDRFSAERPKGSFSTLEIQRTEQGDSAMYLCASSLVSYVYEQYFGPGTRLTVT.

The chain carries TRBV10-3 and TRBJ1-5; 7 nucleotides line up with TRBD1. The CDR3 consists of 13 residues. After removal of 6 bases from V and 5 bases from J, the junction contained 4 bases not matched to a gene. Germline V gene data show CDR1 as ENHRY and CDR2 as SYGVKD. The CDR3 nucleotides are TGTGCCATCAGGGTAGACAGGGATCAGCCCCAGCATTTT. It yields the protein CAIRVDRDQPQHF.

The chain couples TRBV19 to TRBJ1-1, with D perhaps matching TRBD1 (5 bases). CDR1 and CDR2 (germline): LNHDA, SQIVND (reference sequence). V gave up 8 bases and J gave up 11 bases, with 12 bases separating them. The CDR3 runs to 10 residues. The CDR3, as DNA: TGTGCCAGTTCAAGCAGGGACGCTTTCTTT. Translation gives CASSSRDAFF.

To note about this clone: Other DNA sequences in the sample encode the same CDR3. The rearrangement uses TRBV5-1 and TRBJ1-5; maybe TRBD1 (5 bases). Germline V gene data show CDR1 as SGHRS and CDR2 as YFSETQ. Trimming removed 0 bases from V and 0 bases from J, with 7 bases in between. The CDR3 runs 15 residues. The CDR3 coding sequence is TGCGCCAGCAGCTTGGCGGGGGATAGCAATCAGCCCCAGCATTTT. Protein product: CASSLAGDSNQPQHF. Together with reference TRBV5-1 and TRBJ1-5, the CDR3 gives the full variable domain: KAGVTQTPRYLIKTRGQQVTLSCSPISGHRSVSWYQQTPGQGLQFLFEYFSETQRNKGNFPGRFSGRQFSNSRSEMNVSTLELGDSALYLCASSLAGDSNQPQHFGDGTRLSIL.

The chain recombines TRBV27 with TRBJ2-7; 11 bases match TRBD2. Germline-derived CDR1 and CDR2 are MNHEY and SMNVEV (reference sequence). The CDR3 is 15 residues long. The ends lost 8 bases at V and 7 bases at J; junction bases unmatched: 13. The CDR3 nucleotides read TGTGCCAGCCTTTCGGAACTAGCGGGAGTGAGAGAGCAGTACTTC. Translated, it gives CASLSELAGVREQYF.

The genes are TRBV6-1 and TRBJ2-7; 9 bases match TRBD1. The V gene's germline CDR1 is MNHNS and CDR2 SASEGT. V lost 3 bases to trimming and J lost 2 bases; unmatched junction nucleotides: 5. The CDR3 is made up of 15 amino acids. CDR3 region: CASSDEGQGAYEQYF. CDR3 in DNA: TGTGCCAGCAGTGATGAGGGACAGGGAGCCTACGAGCAGTACTTC.

CDR3 nucleotides: TGTGCCAGCAGCCCCCGGACAGGGGGAGCTAACTATGGCTACACCTTC. This sequence encodes CASSPRTGGANYGYTF. The chain joins TRBV5-8 to TRBJ1-2, with 10 positions matching TRBD1. The CDR3 runs to 16 residues. The germline gives CDR1 SGHTS, CDR2 YDEGEE. V was clipped by 4 bases and J by 0 bases; unmatched bases: 6.